This T cell receptor beta chain derives from a study of control samples from healthy donors and cancer patients. Assay: immunoSEQ multiplex PCR; the TCRdb copy retains only in-frame clones and omits some. This sample has approximately 90,000 clones, with more than 75% found just once. The CDR3 is 15 residues long. V dropped 2 bases and J dropped 1; count of bases not matched to a gene: 4. CDR1 SGHNT and CDR2 YYREEE come from the germline V gene (reference sequence). Material for sequencing was blood. This TCR derives from a woman aged 40 to 50 in good health. The rearrangement links TRBV5-4 to TRBJ2-3, with TRBD2 matching 7 bases. The CDR3 region is CASSFPSGGTDTQYF. The CDR3 DNA sequence: TGTGCCAGCAGCTTCCCCAGCGGGGGCACAGATACGCAGTATTTT.